This T cell receptor (beta chain) was captured in a study of cytomegalovirus exposure and HLA in healthy donors. The PCR used 60 Vbeta and 13 Jbeta primers. Produced via immunoSEQ multiplex PCR; TCRdb's table is partial and in-frame only. The table has some 120,000 clones, roughly three quarters seen once. As for this clone: The antigen remains undetermined.

General study findings and limits: In a later analysis, parvovirus B19, influenza, CMV and Epstein-Barr virus appeared linked to several top co-occurrence clusters.

The sample comprised PBMCs. The source is a woman between 18 and 29 years old in good health and CMV-seronegative.

DNA of the CDR3: TGTGCCAGTGGTGCCGGGACACTTAATTCACCCCTCCACTTT. Protein: CASGAGTLNSPLHF. The chain employs TRBV19 and TRBJ1-6; TRBD1 is a possible D gene (6 bases). The CDR3 totals 14 residues. Germline V gene data show CDR1 as LNHDA and CDR2 as SQIVND (reference sequence). The ends were cut back, 8 bases at V and 6 bases at J, with 14 bases in the middle.